Below, 24 T cell receptor beta chains from the same sample are listed, as sequenced in a study of T cell responses to AZD1222 COVID-19 vaccine (dated by TCRdb to the early 2020s). The library relied on the immunoSEQ multiplex PCR assay. TCRdb took this table from immuneACCESS and kept in-frame rearrangements with V and J called. Such tables lack part of the clones; where checked against another copy, unresolved V genes explain under half of the gap, and the rest is unexplained. The sample table shows more than 95,000 clones, and about 90% are seen once. The ten largest clones capture 6% to 8% of the sample. In light of the paper, this sample's time point label describes: baseline before first vaccination. The starting material was peripheral blood, obtained on day 0 of AZD1222 vaccination. The receptors were sampled from an adult in good health.

This chain connects TRBV28 to TRBJ1-2; D is perhaps TRBD1 (6 bases). The V and J ends lost 7 bases and 0 bases respectively, with 15 bases between them. The CDR3 is made up of 15 amino acids. Germline assignment: CDR1 MDHEN and CDR2 SYDVKM. The CDR3: CASKSPDRANYGYTF. For the CDR3, the DNA is TGTGCCAGCAAATCCCCGGACAGAGCTAACTATGGCTACACCTTC.

CDR3 coding DNA: TGTGCCGGTACCTCGGGATTGACCTCCTACGAGCAGTACTTC. The encoded protein is CAGTSGLTSYEQYF. V gene TRBV30 combines with J gene TRBJ2-7; weak D call: TRBD2 (5 bases). The germline CDR1 and CDR2 sequences are GTSNPN and SVGIG (reference sequence). CDR3 length: 14 amino acids. The V end was cut by 8 bases, the J end by 0 bases, with 17 bases between.

This clone is a singleton in its sample. V and J are TRBV29-1 and TRBJ1-2; D not resolved. The CDR3 has 17 amino acids. Germline V gene sequence: CDR1 SQVTM, CDR2 ANQGSEA. V was shortened by 6 bases and J by 6 bases, with 29 bases between the two germline ends. For the CDR3, the DNA is TGCAGCGTCGCCTATACCTTCTTTGACGGCGAAGGCGATGGCTACACCTTC. Its translation: CSVAYTFFDGEGDGYTF.

The chain has TRBV9 and TRBJ1-1; D remains unclear. This CDR3 is 15 amino acids long. V was cut by 4 bases and J by 3 bases, with 16 bases left in between. Germline V CDR1 and CDR2: SGDLS, YYNGEE. CDR3 coding DNA: TGTGCCAGCAGCCTCAGCCCGTTTGGGGACACTGAAGCTTTCTTT. It yields the protein CASSLSPFGDTEAFF.

The rearrangement joins TRBV9 to TRBJ1-3; D not resolved. V lost 3 bases, J lost 2 bases, and 9 bases lay in between. Germline assignment: CDR1 SGDLS and CDR2 YYNGEE. The CDR3 covers 14 residues. This CDR3 is CASSAPTPGNTIYF. DNA of the CDR3: TGTGCCAGCAGCGCGCCGACGCCTGGAAACACCATATATTTT.

V usage is TRBV28 and J usage is TRBJ1-5; TRBD1 matches 7 bases. Looked up from germline, CDR1 is MDHEN and CDR2 is SYDVKM. This CDR3 region has 11 residues. The ends lost 8 bases at V and 11 bases at J; junction bases unmatched: 6. Written as DNA, the CDR3 is TGTGCCAGCCGGACAGGAGGGTCCCAGCATTTT. As protein: CASRTGGSQHF. Variable domain in full (rest from reference TRBV28 and TRBJ1-5): DVKVTQSSRYLVKRTGEKVFLECVQDMDHENMFWYRQDPGLGLRLIYFSYDVKMKEKGDIPEGYSVSREKKERFSLILESASTNQTSMYLCASRTGGSQHFGDGTRLSIL.

The chain is built from TRBV18 and TRBJ2-3; TRBD2 agrees at 8 bases. This CDR3 has 15 residues. The trim removed 6 bases at V and 0 bases at J, leaving 5 bases unmatched. Per the germline V gene, CDR1 is KGHSH and CDR2 is LQKENI. The CDR3 is CASSPLAGSTDTQYF. The CDR3 DNA sequence: TGTGCCAGCTCTCCTCTAGCGGGTAGCACAGATACGCAGTATTTT.

In its sample, this clone was seen once. The rearrangement uses TRBV6-5 and TRBJ1-2, with D possibly being TRBD1 (5 bases). The CDR3 extends over 15 amino acids. Germline values: CDR1 MNHEY, CDR2 SVGAGI. The V end lost 6 bases, the J end lost 4 bases, and 18 bases lay between the germline ends. The CDR3: CASRNQGRKFYGYTF. CDR3 DNA: TGTGCCAGCAGGAACCAGGGACGGAAGTTCTATGGCTACACCTTC.

This clone occurred many times. V is TRBV7-2 and J is TRBJ2-4, with D possibly TRBD1 on 5 matching bases. Germline V gene sequence: CDR1 SGHTA, CDR2 FQGNSA. CDR3 length equals 13 residues. Trimming removed 4 bases from V and 8 bases from J, with 12 bases in between. CDR3 residues: CASSSWGSDIQYF. The CDR3, as DNA: TGTGCCAGCAGCTCGTGGGGCTCTGACATTCAGTACTTC.

The CDR3 loop is CASSLKRESAQFF. The CDR3 region has the DNA TGCGCCAGCAGCTTGAAGCGGGAGAGTGCGCAGTTCTTC. The chain links TRBV5-1 to TRBJ2-1; TRBD2 matches at 8 bases. V shed 1 base, J shed 12 bases, and the junction held 6 bases outside the gene matches. The length of the CDR3 is 13 residues. The germline gives CDR1 SGHRS, CDR2 YFSETQ.

There are a few counts of this clone. The J gene is TRBJ2-7, the V gene TRBV27; 7 positions agree with TRBD2. Losses at the gene ends were 6 bases for V and 2 bases for J; bases not matched to a gene: 16. The CDR3 extends over 17 amino acids. Germline V lookup: CDR1 MNHEY, CDR2 SMNVEV (reference sequence). The DNA of the CDR3 is TGTGCCAGCAGGGATACAGCGGGGTTGGGCTTAACCTACGAGCAGTACTTC. Translating gives CASRDTAGLGLTYEQYF.

This chain uses TRBV5-8 with TRBJ2-1, with unresolved D. The CDR3 runs 17 residues. Per the germline V gene, CDR1 is SGHTS and CDR2 is YDEGEE. V shed 4 bases and J shed 0 bases, with 17 bases lying between them. This CDR3 reads CASSRLRAWPSYNEQFF. CDR3 coding DNA: TGTGCCAGCAGCAGGTTACGGGCCTGGCCCTCCTACAATGAGCAGTTCTTC.

The chain recombines TRBV15 with TRBJ1-1; D gene uncertain. Germline V gives CDR1 LNHNV, CDR2 YYDKDF (reference sequence). The CDR3 totals 16 residues. V was clipped by 0 bases and J by 4 bases, with 15 bases between them. The CDR3 loop is CATSRDRGWEVTEAFF. As DNA, the CDR3 is TGTGCCACCAGCAGAGATCGAGGTTGGGAGGTCACTGAAGCTTTCTTT.

V gene TRBV6-6 combines with J gene TRBJ1-4; no clear D gene. This CDR3 comprises 14 residues. CDR1 MNHNY and CDR2 SVGAGI come from the germline V gene (reference sequence). Deletions cut 2 bases from V and 0 bases from J, with 4 bases between. The CDR3 region has the DNA TGTGCCAGCAGTTACCCGCCAACTAATGAAAAACTGTTTTTT. It is translated as CASSYPPTNEKLFF.

The V gene is TRBV29-1, the J gene TRBJ2-7; TRBD2 agrees at 9 bases. The V gene end was trimmed by 5 bases and the J gene end by 6 bases; junction bases not matched to a gene: 11. Germline V gene sequence: CDR1 SQVTM, CDR2 ANQGSEA. The CDR3 extends over 14 amino acids. The chain's CDR3 is CSVRASGVRGEQYF. In DNA, the CDR3 is TGCAGCGTTAGGGCTAGCGGGGTCCGCGGCGAGCAGTACTTC.

The gene calls are TRBV9 and TRBJ2-5; maybe TRBD2 (6 bases). Trimming left V 4 bases short and J 7 bases short, with 14 bases between. The CDR3 sequence is 13 residues long. Germline loops: CDR1 SGDLS, CDR2 YYNGEE. The CDR3 DNA follows: TGTGCCAGCAGCCCAAGAGGGCGGGGGACCCAGTACTTC. Protein sequence: CASSPRGRGTQYF.

This chain connects TRBV5-1 to TRBJ2-3; D gene unclear. CDR1 and CDR2 from the germline V gene are SGHRS and YFSETQ. V was cut by 4 bases and J by 2 bases, with 11 bases left in between. This CDR3 is 14 amino acids long. CDR3 amino acids: CASSLQPSTDTQYF. The CDR3 coding sequence is TGCGCCAGCAGCCTACAGCCTTCCACAGATACGCAGTATTTT.

The chain combines TRBV4-1 with TRBJ2-1; D remains ambiguous. Germline-derived CDR1 and CDR2 are MGHRA and YSYEKL. The CDR3 sequence is 13 residues long. V lost 8 bases, J lost 10 bases, and 18 bases lay in between. CDR3 residues: CASGSIGRWEQFF. CDR3 sequence (DNA): TGCGCCAGCGGATCTATAGGGCGGTGGGAGCAGTTCTTC.

The rearrangement uses TRBV28 and TRBJ2-1, with no clear D. CDR1 is MDHEN and CDR2 is SYDVKM in the germline V gene. The CDR3 is 12 amino acids. The germline V and J ends were trimmed by 5 bases and 7 bases, with 9 bases remaining between them. CDR3: CASSRSPNEQFF. CDR3 bases: TGTGCCAGCAGTCGCTCCCCAAATGAGCAGTTCTTC. Full variable domain (remainder filled in from reference TRBV28 and TRBJ2-1): DVKVTQSSRYLVKRTGEKVFLECVQDMDHENMFWYRQDPGLGLRLIYFSYDVKMKEKGDIPEGYSVSREKKERFSLILESASTNQTSMYLCASSRSPNEQFFGPGTRLTVL.

The chain employs TRBV6-6 and TRBJ2-1; 9 nucleotides match TRBD1. There are 16 residues in the CDR3. Trimming cost V 4 bases and J 3 bases; bases outside gene matches: 7. CDR1 is MNHNY, CDR2 SVGAGI, per germline (reference sequence). The CDR3 DNA sequence: TGTGCCAGCAGTTTCGGACAGGGGAGTATCTACAATGAGCAGTTCTTC. Translation gives CASSFGQGSIYNEQFF.

In its sample, this clone was seen a few times. The chain recombines TRBV7-2 with TRBJ1-2; possible D gene TRBD1, 6 bases. The CDR3 length is 13 residues. V was trimmed by 6 bases and J by 6 bases, leaving 14 bases between them. The germline V gene has CDR1 SGHTA and CDR2 FQGNSA. CDR3 sequence (DNA): TGTGCCAGCAGTCTAGGGGGGGTGGATGGCTACACCTTC. Its translation: CASSLGGVDGYTF.

V is TRBV11-2 and J is TRBJ1-1; D might be TRBD1 (5 bases). CDR3 length: 17 amino acids. The V gene's germline CDR1 is SGHAT and CDR2 FQNNGV. With 3 bases removed from V and 5 bases from J, the gap between germline ends came to 22 bases. The CDR3 is CASSFGGVRETATEAFF. The CDR3, as DNA: TGTGCCAGCAGCTTCGGGGGGGTCCGGGAGACCGCTACTGAAGCTTTCTTT.

The chain carries TRBV28 and TRBJ2-3; 9 positions agree with TRBD2. The V gene end was trimmed by 7 bases and the J gene end by 1 base; junction bases not matched to a gene: 0. This CDR3 spans 13 amino acids. Germline CDR1 and CDR2: MDHEN and SYDVKM. The CDR3 reads CASKRGGTDTQYF. In DNA, the CDR3 is TGTGCCAGCAAGCGGGGGGGCACAGATACGCAGTATTTT.

J is TRBJ1-5 and V is TRBV10-3; the D gene is possibly TRBD1 (5 bases). Germline V gene lookup returns CDR1 ENHRY and CDR2 SYGVKD. V was clipped by 5 bases and J by 5 bases, with 10 bases between them. This CDR3 comprises 13 residues. DNA for the CDR3: TGTGCCATCAGTACAGGTTTTGATCAGCCCCAGCATTTT. It is translated as CAISTGFDQPQHF.